This T cell receptor (beta chain) was retrieved from a study of T cell clonality in common variable immunodeficiency (dated by TCRdb to the mid-2010s). Overall study outcomes, separate from this receptor: CVID TCRbeta sequences were reported to have fewer deletions and N-nucleotide insertions and to lack highly modified clones with 13 or more V deletions. Fewer TCRbeta clones were shared among CVID subjects than among healthy controls (p < 0.0001). According to the authors, figuring out what caused the increased clonality in CVID would require sequencing the repertoires of T cell subpopulations. Even though DNA input was the same, control samples had an average of about 89,000 unique sequences each, compared with 30,000 to 40,000 in CVID samples. Compared with healthy controls, CVID subjects showed increased TCRbeta clonality (t-test p = 0.018), a feature most characteristic of about a third of subjects. Correlations between repertoire features and clinical complications were limited by patient heterogeneity within the CVID cohort.

Standard criteria were used to diagnose CVID, namely serum IgG, IgA and/or IgM reduced below the normal range together with specific antibody deficiency. The CVID group comprised about 46 subjects, approximately 15 female and about 29 male, aged roughly 8 to 65 years with a mean age of roughly 44. Most of the CVID patients and most of the healthy controls were of Caucasian heritage. Replacement immunoglobulin therapy had been administered to all CVID subjects for at least one year at the time of study participation. At the time of blood collection, no CVID subject was ill or was being treated with immunomodulatory or immunosuppressive medication. From each donor, about 4.5 to 9 ml of heparinized peripheral whole blood was collected. Genomic DNA from adults with common variable immune deficiency (CVID) and from healthy adult controls was the source for sequencing TCRbeta CDR3 repertoires. Diluted blood was density-centrifuged over Hypaque 1077 or Ficoll-Paque to isolate peripheral blood mononuclear cells. Unsorted mononuclear cells served as the source of genomic DNA, which was extracted either by Qiagen column purification or by a centrifugation-based method.

For sequencing, equivalent amounts of genomic DNA were input from CVID and control samples. For every sample, a 60 bp segment covering the rearranged TCRbeta CDR3 region was amplified and then sequenced. The immunoSEQ assay, a bias-corrected multiplex PCR combined with high-throughput sequencing, was used to amplify TCRbeta. In the original analysis: Every unique nucleotide sequence was considered a clone and was annotated with V, D and J genes, copy number and frequency. Sequences were labeled productive if in frame, and non-productive if out of frame or containing stop codons. As previously described, Shannon's entropy was used to calculate clonality. Mean CDR3 Kyte-Doolittle hydropathy was derived from the predicted amino acid sequences of productive clones. Scaled V gene usage was hierarchically clustered using Manhattan distance and complete linkage with the R hclust function. Clone sharing by CDR3 amino acid sequence was assessed by resampling 12 repertoires per group over 100 rounds. The repertoires were searched for over 55 published EBV-specific and 200 to 300 published CMV-specific TCRbeta sequences. Analysis left out a couple of CVID samples that produced under 10,000 sequences, so fewer than 55 CVID repertoires remained. The table comes from immuneACCESS by way of TCRdb, which keeps in-frame sequences with V and J called. Part of the clones is missing from these tables; in studies checked, under half for an unresolved V gene and the rest for unknown reasons. The V and J calls and clone size are taken from that table; D and trimming were inferred from the DNA. This sample shows about 34,000 clones, and none of them turns up only once. Approximately 7% of the sample belongs to the ten largest clones.

CDR1 and CDR2 are read off the germline V gene as SNHLY and FYNNEI. The CDR3 numbers 12 residues from cysteine through phenylalanine. Sequencing covers 27 bases of the CDR3, shown here with the frame starting at base 1. Relative to germline, V is missing 5 bases and J is missing 5 bases, with 3 bases of the junction outside any gene match. Points on this clone: No cognate antigen has been identified for it. Read sequence stops 3 residues before the CDR3 end, and the germline J gene provides the missing end.

This clonotype was sampled from a human donor with common variable immunodeficiency. The chain was built from TRBV2 and TRBJ2-7, and 7 junction bases match TRBD1. The material sequenced was peripheral blood mononuclear cells. The CDR3 region reads CASSTRGNEQYF. The sequenced CDR3 bases are TGTGCCAGCAGTACCAGGGGGAACGAG. Reference TRBV2 and TRBJ2-7 genes cover what lies past the CDR3, so the full variable domain is EPEVTQTPSHQVTQMGQEVILRCVPISNHLYFYWYRQILGQKVEFLVSFYNNEISEKSEIFDDQFSVERPDGSNFTLKIRSTKLEDSAMYFCASSTRGNEQYFGPGTRLTVT.